The next 6 T cell receptor beta chains were all read from a single sample in a study of T cells in Graves' hyperthyroidism and ophthalmopathy. Researchers amplified the TCR beta CDR3 regions from RNA transcripts. First-round RT-PCR of the TCR CDR3 relied on the HTBI primer set. TCRdb fed the multiplex PCR reads into MiXCR, producing one record per CDR3 protein. This sample has approximately 600,000 distinct CDR3 sequences, with around 21% found just once. Input material: blood. Every receptor here comes from a young man with Graves' ophthalmopathy.

The chain recombines TRBV7-3 with TRBJ2-6; D gene ambiguous. This CDR3 region has 13 residues. Trimming cost V 5 bases and J 3 bases, with 5 bases left between them. Germline assignment: CDR1 SGHTA and CDR2 FQGTGA. Written as DNA, the CDR3 is TGTGCCAGCAGCCCCTTTGGGGCCAACGTCCTGACTTTC. The encoded protein is CASSPFGANVLTF. The full variable domain, rest sourced from reference TRBV7-3 and TRBJ2-6, is GAGVSQTPSNKVTEKGKYVELRCDPISGHTALYWYRQSLGQGPEFLIYFQGTGAADDSGLPNDRFFAVRPEGSVSTLKIQRTERGDSAVYLCASSPFGANVLTFGAGSRLTVL.

This clonotype was seen more than once but under ten times. The chain is built from TRBV12-3 or TRBV12-4 and TRBJ2-1, with D hard to call. The CDR3 extends over 14 amino acids. The germline V and J ends were trimmed by 3 bases and 7 bases, with 13 bases remaining between them. CDR3 nucleotides: TGTGCCAGCAGTTTCGGCCAAGCCCAAAATGAGCAGTTCTTC. It codes for CASSFGQAQNEQFF.

The V gene is TRBV27, the J gene TRBJ2-1; 9 nucleotides align to TRBD1. Germline-derived CDR1 and CDR2 are MNHEY and SMNVEV (reference sequence). J gave up 7 bases and V 7 bases, and 8 bases lay outside the gene matches. The CDR3 runs 14 residues. This chain's CDR3 is CASTFRDRANEQFF. For the CDR3, the DNA is TGTGCCAGCACCTTCCGGGACAGGGCTAATGAGCAGTTCTTC.

This clonotype occurred a few times. This chain connects TRBV7-2 to TRBJ2-7, with TRBD1 identical over 7 bases. V lost 0 bases and J lost 7; bases outside the gene matches: 9. Germline V gives CDR1 SGHTA, CDR2 FQGNSA. The CDR3 runs to 15 residues. Here the CDR3 DNA reads TGTGCCAGCAGCTTAGCGGACAGGCTCCTCCCAGAGCAGTACTTC. As protein: CASSLADRLLPEQYF.

About this clonotype itself: A much larger clone differs by one base, so this may be a read error. The chain carries TRBV28 and TRBJ2-7; weak D call: TRBD2 (6 bases). V was shortened by 6 bases and J by 6 bases, with 6 bases between the two germline ends. CDR1 is MDHEN, CDR2 SYDVKM, per germline. The CDR3 length is 10 residues. CDR3 coding DNA: TGTGCCAGCAGGGGGGGCGAGCAGTACTTC. Its translation is CASRGGEQYF.

This clonotype has just a few counts. The chain has TRBV15 and TRBJ2-1, with D tentatively TRBD2 (5 bases). Trimming took off 1 base at V and 3 bases at J, with 16 bases between the two ends. Looked up from germline, CDR1 is LNHNV and CDR2 is YYDKDF (reference sequence). This CDR3 comprises 17 residues. DNA of the CDR3: TGTGCCACCAGCAGAGCCCTGGGGAGTAGCGTCTACAATGAGCAGTTCTTC. Its translation is CATSRALGSSVYNEQFF. Drawing the rest from reference TRBV15 and TRBJ2-1, the complete variable domain is DAMVIQNPRYQVTQFGKPVTLSCSQTLNHNVMYWYQQKSSQAPKLLFHYYDKDFNNEADTPDNFQSRRPNTSFCFLDIRSPGLGDTAMYLCATSRALGSSVYNEQFFGPGTRLTVL.